Following are 26 T cell receptor beta chains from one sample sequenced in a study of T-cell memory formation after mild COVID-19. TCRdb re-analysed the 5' RACE reads in MiXCR, keeping a single row per CDR3 protein. The sample carries roughly 300,000 distinct CDR3 sequences, 15% to 20% recorded once. Sequences were obtained from PBMCs or a T cell subset sorted from them (not recorded which). The origin of the receptors is a man younger than 30 who had mild COVID-19 (a few samples of this study predate the infection). Cell type and time point are not known.

This clonotype was counted a few times. The CDR3 DNA follows: TGCGCCAGCAGCTTGGAGCAGGGGGCTGGGCAGCCCCAGCATTTT. This translates into CASSLEQGAGQPQHF. The genes are TRBV5-1 and TRBJ1-5; TRBD1 aligns across 8 bases. The CDR3 is 15 amino acids. CDR1 and CDR2 (germline): SGHRS, YFSETQ. J was trimmed by 7 bases and V by 0 bases; bases with no gene match: 6.

The chain uses TRBV12-3 or TRBV12-4 and TRBJ2-3, with 10 bases aligning to TRBD2. This CDR3 region has 15 residues. V lost 2 bases to trimming and J lost 5 bases; unmatched junction nucleotides: 4. The CDR3 region has the DNA TGTGCCAGCAGTTTATTAGCGGGGGGCGGAGATACGCAGTATTTT. It yields the protein CASSLLAGGGDTQYF.

V usage is TRBV6-6 and J usage is TRBJ2-3; D is unresolved. Trimming removed 6 bases from V and 0 bases from J, with 7 bases in between. The CDR3 contains 13 residues. CDR1 and CDR2 (germline): MNHNY, SVGAGI (reference sequence). CDR3 protein: CASRKSSTDTQYF. CDR3 nucleotides: TGTGCCAGCAGAAAGTCTAGCACAGATACGCAGTATTTT.

This clonotype showed up just a few times. The chain recombines TRBV25-1 with TRBJ2-5, with D possibly being TRBD1 (6 bases). With 1 base removed from V and 3 bases from J, the gap between germline ends came to 12 bases. There are 15 residues in the CDR3. Germline CDR1 MGHDK, CDR2 SYGVNS. The CDR3 DNA is TGTGCCAGCAGTGAATGGCAGGGGAGTGAAGAGACCCAGTACTTC. This gives the protein CASSEWQGSEETQYF.

The V and J genes are TRBV7-8 and TRBJ2-3; D gene unclear. Trimming took 5 bases from V and 0 from J, leaving 15 bases between them. Per the germline V gene, CDR1 is SGHVS and CDR2 is FQNEAQ. The CDR3 consists of 16 residues. The CDR3 DNA is TGTGCCAGCAGCCTAATAAACTTCCCTAGCACAGATACGCAGTATTTT. Translated: CASSLINFPSTDTQYF.

The chain couples TRBV29-1 to TRBJ1-2; D gene uncertain. The CDR3 extends over 13 amino acids. CDR1 SQVTM and CDR2 ANQGSEA come from the germline V gene. V gave up 4 bases and J gave up 3 bases, with 12 bases separating them. The CDR3 loop is CSVALALDYGYTF. As DNA, the CDR3 is TGCAGCGTTGCCCTAGCTTTGGACTATGGCTACACCTTC.

This chain joins TRBV7-3 and TRBJ2-7, with 7 nucleotides matching TRBD2. V lost 2 bases and J lost 0; bases outside the gene matches: 4. The CDR3 has 15 amino acids. Germline V lookup: CDR1 SGHTA, CDR2 FQGTGA. CDR3 protein: CASSLSGGNSYEQYF. The CDR3 region has the DNA TGTGCCAGCAGCTTATCCGGGGGGAACTCCTACGAGCAGTACTTC.

This clonotype was seen only a few times. The chain couples TRBV3-1 to TRBJ2-3, with 8 bases matching TRBD1. Germline V lookup: CDR1 LGHDT, CDR2 YNNKEL (reference sequence). The CDR3 is made up of 18 amino acids. With 4 bases clipped from V and 0 bases from J, the junction kept 12 bases outside the gene matches. CDR3 DNA sequence: TGTGCCAGCAGCCCGATAGATGGGACAGGAGACAGCACAGATACGCAGTATTTT. This sequence encodes CASSPIDGTGDSTDTQYF.

This clonotype was seen a handful of times. The V gene is TRBV4-1, the J gene TRBJ2-3; a possible D gene is TRBD2 (6 bases). The germline V gene encodes CDR1 MGHRA and CDR2 YSYEKL. This CDR3 region has 16 residues. Trimming shortened V by 0 bases and J by 3 bases, and 13 bases separated the two germline ends. DNA of the CDR3: TGCGCCAGCAGCCAAGATCTGGGCGGGGTAACAGATACGCAGTATTTT. Translated: CASSQDLGGVTDTQYF.

The chain carries TRBV5-5 and TRBJ2-3; no firm D call. Deletions cut 4 bases from V and 2 bases from J, with 11 bases between. Per the germline V gene, CDR1 is SGHKS and CDR2 is YYEKEE (reference sequence). The CDR3 covers 14 residues. The CDR3 sequence is CASSPLENTDTQYF. Here the CDR3 DNA reads TGTGCCAGCAGCCCCTTGGAGAACACAGATACGCAGTATTTT. The full variable domain, its missing parts supplied by reference TRBV5-5 and TRBJ2-3, is DAGVTQSPTHLIKTRGQQVTLRCSPISGHKSVSWYQQVLGQGPQFIFQYYEKEERGRGNFPDRFSARQFPNYSSELNVNALLLGDSALYLCASSPLENTDTQYFGPGTRLTVL.

This clonotype showed up just a few times. CDR3 amino acids: CASSFGTPEGTQYF. In DNA, the CDR3 is TGTGCCAGCAGTTTCGGCACCCCCGAAGGGACCCAGTACTTC. The chain uses TRBV28 and TRBJ2-5; the D is unclear. This CDR3 spans 14 amino acids. V was trimmed by 3 bases and J by 7 bases, leaving 15 bases between them. Per germline, CDR1 MDHEN and CDR2 SYDVKM.

DNA of the CDR3: TGTGCCAGCGGGAGGGAGAACACCGGGGAGCTGTTTTTT. Its protein product is CASGRENTGELFF. J is TRBJ2-2 and V is TRBV2; 7 bases align to TRBD2. Trimming at V came to 8 bases and at J to 1 base, leaving 1 base not matched to a gene. The CDR3 is 13 amino acids. From germline, CDR1 is SNHLY and CDR2 FYNNEI.

The rearrangement joins TRBV15 to TRBJ1-5; no clear D gene. CDR1 is LNHNV and CDR2 is YYDKDF in the germline V gene (reference sequence). The CDR3 has 14 amino acids. V was clipped by 0 bases and J by 6 bases, with 9 bases between them. CDR3 bases: TGTGCCACCAGCAGAGACCAGAGCGGTCAGCCCCAGCATTTT. It encodes CATSRDQSGQPQHF.

The chain recombines TRBV20-1 with TRBJ2-3, with 9 bases matching TRBD2. The ends lost 6 bases at V and 3 bases at J; junction bases unmatched: 16. This CDR3 is 17 amino acids long. The germline gives CDR1 DFQATT, CDR2 SNEGSKA (reference sequence). The CDR3 reads CSAPGSGGSGRTDTQYF. The CDR3 bases are TGCAGTGCCCCAGGCAGCGGGGGGTCCGGGAGAACAGATACGCAGTATTTT.

DNA of the CDR3: TGTGCCAGCAGTGATGGACGGACAGGGAACAATGAGCAGTTCTTC. Translation gives CASSDGRTGNNEQFF. The V call is TRBV6-4, the J call TRBJ2-1; 8 bases agree with TRBD1. This CDR3 has 15 residues. The V gene's germline CDR1 is MRHNA and CDR2 SNTAGT. The V gene end was trimmed by 3 bases and the J gene end by 5 bases; junction bases not matched to a gene: 6.

This clonotype was counted once. V and J are TRBV20-1 and TRBJ2-1, with TRBD1 matching over 7 bases. Germline assignment: CDR1 DFQATT and CDR2 SNEGSKA (reference sequence). The CDR3 has 14 residues. CDR3 sequence (DNA): TGCGGACCGTCGACAGGGCCCTCCTACAATGAGCAGTTCTTC. This sequence encodes CGPSTGPSYNEQFF.

This chain uses TRBV6-2 or TRBV6-3 with TRBJ2-1, with D tentatively TRBD1 (8 bases). The germline V gene encodes CDR1 MNHEY and CDR2 SVGEGT. The CDR3 runs to 15 residues. V gave up 8 bases and J gave up 7 bases, with 21 bases separating them. The CDR3, as DNA: TGTGCCAGCCTGAAACCAGACAGGGGAGGGAATGAGCAGTTCTTC. Translation gives CASLKPDRGGNEQFF.

This clonotype was counted many times. The chain uses TRBV21-1 and TRBJ2-5; the table's D gene call, TRBD1, was not cross checked with the DNA. TRBV21-1 is a recognized pseudogene. CDR3 length: 19 residues. The CDR3 nucleotides are TGTGCCAGCAGCAAAGGAAAAGGGCCCCGGGACAGGTACCAAGAGACCCAGTACTTC. Translation: CASSKGKGPRDRYQETQYF.

This clonotype was observed a few times. This chain joins TRBV4-1 and TRBJ1-5, with D possibly matching TRBD1 (5 bases). Trimming removed 3 bases from V and 4 bases from J, with 16 bases in between. Germline V gene sequence: CDR1 MGHRA, CDR2 YSYEKL. This CDR3 has 16 amino acids. The DNA of the CDR3 is TGCGCCAGCAGCCACGGAACGGGGCGCAGAAATCAGCCCCAGCATTTT. As protein: CASSHGTGRRNQPQHF.

In DNA, the CDR3 is TGCGCCAGCAGCTTGGGTCTGGGTCCCACAGATACGCAGTATTTT. Amino acids: CASSLGLGPTDTQYF. The gene calls are TRBV5-1 and TRBJ2-3; D gene unclear. Germline assignment: CDR1 SGHRS and CDR2 YFSETQ. The ends were cut back, 0 bases at V and 2 bases at J, with 10 bases in the middle. The CDR3 is 15 amino acids.

This clonotype was seen more than once but under ten times. This rearrangement joins TRBV6-5 to TRBJ1-3; 9 bases fit TRBD1. CDR3 length equals 15 residues. V trimming: 8 bases; J trimming: 0 bases; junction bases outside the gene matches: 5. Per the germline V gene, CDR1 is MNHEY and CDR2 is SVGAGI. CDR3 in amino acids: CASARQGDSGNTIYF. The CDR3 DNA sequence: TGTGCCAGCGCTCGACAGGGGGACTCTGGAAACACCATATATTTT.

The chain links TRBV7-2 to TRBJ2-3, with TRBD2 matching over 8 bases. The CDR3 extends over 16 amino acids. Germline V gene data show CDR1 as SGHTA and CDR2 as FQGNSA. V lost 2 bases and J lost 6; bases outside the gene matches: 10. The CDR3 bases are TGTGCCAGCAGCTTACGCGGCAGCGGGGGAGGGGATACGCAGTATTTT. Residues: CASSLRGSGGGDTQYF.

This clonotype turned up a few times. V usage is TRBV5-1 and J usage is TRBJ2-2, with D perhaps matching TRBD1 (6 bases). CDR1 and CDR2 (germline): SGHRS, YFSETQ. The length of the CDR3 is 15 residues. V lost 4 bases, J lost 1 base, and 11 bases lay in between. CDR3 protein: CASSQGRGNTGELFF. CDR3 in DNA: TGCGCCAGCAGCCAAGGCAGGGGGAACACCGGGGAGCTGTTTTTT.

This clonotype has a handful of counts. The chain carries TRBV6-6 and TRBJ2-3, with TRBD2 as a possible D gene (6 bases). The V end was cut by 11 bases, the J end by 2 bases, with 14 bases between. CDR1 and CDR2 from the germline V gene are MNHNY and SVGAGI (reference sequence). The CDR3 has 13 residues. CDR3 nucleotide sequence: TGTGCCGTAACTAGCCCTTTCACAGATACGCAGTATTTT. This encodes CAVTSPFTDTQYF.

The chain recombines TRBV5-1 with TRBJ1-4; TRBD1 aligns across 12 bases. Germline V gene sequence: CDR1 SGHRS, CDR2 YFSETQ. The CDR3 contains 15 residues. V trimming: 3 bases; J trimming: 8 bases; junction bases outside the gene matches: 5. This chain's CDR3 is CASSSTGTGGEKLFF. The DNA for the CDR3 is TGCGCCAGCAGCTCCACCGGGACAGGGGGCGAAAAACTGTTTTTT.

The chain joins TRBV29-1 to TRBJ2-1, with D maybe TRBD2 (6 bases). This CDR3 is built from 14 residues. Germline CDR1 and CDR2: SQVTM and ANQGSEA. Trimming left V 6 bases short and J 0 bases short, with 12 bases between. CDR3 nucleotide sequence: TGCAGCGTCAACGGGGGAAGCTCCTACAATGAGCAGTTCTTC. As protein: CSVNGGSSYNEQFF.